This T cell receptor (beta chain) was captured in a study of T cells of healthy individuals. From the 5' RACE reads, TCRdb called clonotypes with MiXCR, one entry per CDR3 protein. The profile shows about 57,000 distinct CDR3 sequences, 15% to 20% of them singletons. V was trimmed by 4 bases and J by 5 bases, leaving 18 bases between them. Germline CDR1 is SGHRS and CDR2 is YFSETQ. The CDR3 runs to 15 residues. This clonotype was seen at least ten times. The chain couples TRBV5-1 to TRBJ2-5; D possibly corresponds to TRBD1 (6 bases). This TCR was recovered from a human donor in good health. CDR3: CASSLERQVGETQYF. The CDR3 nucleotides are TGCGCCAGCAGCCTCGAACGACAGGTGGGGGAGACCCAGTACTTC.